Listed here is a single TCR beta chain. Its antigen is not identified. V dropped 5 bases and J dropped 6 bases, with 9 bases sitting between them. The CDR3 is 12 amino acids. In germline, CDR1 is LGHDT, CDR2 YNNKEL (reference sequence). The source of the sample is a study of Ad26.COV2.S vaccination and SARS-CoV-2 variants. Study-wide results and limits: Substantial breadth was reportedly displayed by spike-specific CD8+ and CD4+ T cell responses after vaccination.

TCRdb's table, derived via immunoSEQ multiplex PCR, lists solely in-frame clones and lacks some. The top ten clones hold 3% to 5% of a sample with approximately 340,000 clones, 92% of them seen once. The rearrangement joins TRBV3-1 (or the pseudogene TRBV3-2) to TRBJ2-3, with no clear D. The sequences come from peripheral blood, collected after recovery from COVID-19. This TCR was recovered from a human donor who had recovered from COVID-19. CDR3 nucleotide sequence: TGTGCCAGCAGCATCCTATTTGATACGCAGTATTTT. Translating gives CASSILFDTQYF.